This T cell receptor (beta chain) was profiled in a study of regulatory T cells in long-lasting Graves disease. Study details: Antithyroid drug exposure in newly diagnosed Graves' patients had lasted under 3 months. Points from the study as a whole: With a small sample size, accuracy may have been reduced. TRBV28 was favored in persistent disease, as were TRBJ1-2 and TRBJ2-5.

This CDR3 has 14 residues. Between the trimmed V and J ends, which lost 3 bases and 5 bases, there was a span of 14 bases. Arm-PCR of CDR3 regions and iRepertoire HTBI primers were used to build TCR beta libraries. One entry per CDR3 protein, called by TCRdb with MiXCR from the multiplex PCR reads. The table lists about 320,000 distinct CDR3 sequences, 15% to 20% of them singletons, with roughly 40% in the top ten. Specified time point: newly diagnosed GD, antithyroid drugs for less than 3 months. PBMC RNA served as the TCR library source. Recruitment took place at an endocrinology department in Xi'an, China. There are many counts of this clonotype. Antigen: not known.

This specimen was peripheral blood mononuclear cells (PBMCs), taken at new diagnosis, from a patient treated with antithyroid drugs. The TCR sequence derives from a female donor with Graves disease. The V call is TRBV12-3 or TRBV12-4, the J call TRBJ2-7; D tentatively reads TRBD1 or TRBD2 (5 bases each). In nucleotides, the CDR3 is TGTGCCAGCAGTTTGGGGGAATCAGGAGACGAGCAGTACTTC. This translates into CASSLGESGDEQYF.